The clone carrying this T cell receptor (beta chain) was found many times. The antigen remains undetermined. Stable Graves' hyperthyroidism denoted no ophthalmopathy progression over 18 months. An approximately 9.4 ml volume of fresh peripheral blood provided the PBMCs. This record comes from a study of T cells in Graves' hyperthyroidism and ophthalmopathy. Germline V gives CDR1 MDHEN, CDR2 SYDVKM. CDR3 length equals 15 residues. With V trimmed by 8 bases and J by 0 bases, 8 bases remained unmatched. Findings and caveats of the study: Within blood appeared most thyroid clonotypes that had expanded above 0.001.

RNA transcripts gave rise to amplified TCR beta CDR3 regions. The HTBI primer set served for first-round RT-PCR of the TCR CDR3. TCRdb re-analysed the multiplex PCR reads in MiXCR, keeping a single row per CDR3 protein. The sample shows a few hundred thousand distinct CDR3 sequences, around 14% of them seen only once. The receptor was isolated from a young woman with Graves' hyperthyroidism. The V gene is TRBV28, the J gene TRBJ1-1; 8 bases map to TRBD1. Sequencing was performed on blood. The CDR3 DNA reads as TGTGCCAGCGCAGGGACAGGACTCATGAACACTGAAGCTTTCTTT. Protein: CASAGTGLMNTEAFF.